The entry below describes one T cell receptor beta chain. The assay was immunoSEQ multiplex PCR, and TCRdb's table has in-frame clones only and misses some. The profile covers around 48,000 clones, with about 85% appearing a single time and about 9.8% taken by the ten largest. The data stem from a study of OX40 agonist ivuxolimab in advanced cancers. The germline V gene has CDR1 LGHNA and CDR2 YNFKEQ. The CDR3 contains 17 residues. The V end lost 0 bases, the J end lost 4 bases, and 17 bases lay between the germline ends. The clonotype originates from an adult with an advanced solid tumor such as melanoma, head and neck, liver or kidney cancer. The J gene is TRBJ2-3, the V gene TRBV4-2; possibly TRBD1 for D (6 bases). The sample here was CD4+ or CD8+ T cells sorted from blood, taken in a trial of the OX40 agonist ivuxolimab. In DNA, the CDR3 is TGTGCCAGCAGCCAAGATGTTGGGCAGGGGATAGCAGATACGCAGTATTTT. Its protein is CASSQDVGQGIADTQYF.